The 2 T cell receptor beta chains listed next were all sequenced from one sample in a study of blood T cell repertoires in COVID-19. Using immunoSEQ multiplex PCR, the repertoire was profiled, and TCRdb retains in-frame clones only, with some absent. Found here are 410,000 or so clones, roughly 90% of them singletons; the top ten hold 1.5% to 1.8%. Sequencing was carried out using peripheral blood. All receptors come from a woman in her forties with COVID-19, enrolled during active disease.

The chain links TRBV12-3 or TRBV12-4 to TRBJ2-7; D gene unclear. V dropped 11 bases and J dropped 2 bases, with 16 bases sitting between them. This CDR3 has 13 amino acids. The CDR3 region is CALLLLIAYEQYF. The CDR3 nucleotides read TGTGCCCTTCTACTCCTAATCGCCTACGAGCAGTACTTC.

The chain couples TRBV7-2 to TRBJ2-1; tentatively, D is TRBD1 (6 bases). The CDR3 loop spans 14 amino acids. Germline CDR1 SGHTA, CDR2 FQGNSA. With 4 bases removed from V and 7 bases from J, the gap between germline ends came to 14 bases. CDR3 loop: CASSSRTARNEQFF. The CDR3 coding sequence is TGTGCCAGCAGCTCCCGGACAGCCCGGAATGAGCAGTTCTTC.